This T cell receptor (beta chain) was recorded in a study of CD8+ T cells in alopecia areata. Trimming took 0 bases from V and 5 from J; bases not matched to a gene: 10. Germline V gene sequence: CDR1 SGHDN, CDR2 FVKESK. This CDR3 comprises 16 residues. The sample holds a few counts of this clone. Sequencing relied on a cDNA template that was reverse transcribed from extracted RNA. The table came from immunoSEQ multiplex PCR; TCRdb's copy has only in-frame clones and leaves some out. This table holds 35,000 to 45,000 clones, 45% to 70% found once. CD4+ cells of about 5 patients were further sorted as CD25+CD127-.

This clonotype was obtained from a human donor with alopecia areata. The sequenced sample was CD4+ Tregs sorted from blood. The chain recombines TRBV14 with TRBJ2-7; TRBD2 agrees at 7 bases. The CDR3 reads CASSQDVTAGKDEQYF. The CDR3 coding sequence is TGTGCCAGCAGCCAAGACGTAACAGCGGGAAAGGACGAGCAGTACTTC. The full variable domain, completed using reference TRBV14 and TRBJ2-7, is EAGVTQFPSHSVIEKGQTVTLRCDPISGHDNLYWYRRVMGKEIKFLLHFVKESKQDESGMPNNRFLAERTGGTYSTLKVQPAELEDSGVYFCASSQDVTAGKDEQYFGPGTRLTVT.